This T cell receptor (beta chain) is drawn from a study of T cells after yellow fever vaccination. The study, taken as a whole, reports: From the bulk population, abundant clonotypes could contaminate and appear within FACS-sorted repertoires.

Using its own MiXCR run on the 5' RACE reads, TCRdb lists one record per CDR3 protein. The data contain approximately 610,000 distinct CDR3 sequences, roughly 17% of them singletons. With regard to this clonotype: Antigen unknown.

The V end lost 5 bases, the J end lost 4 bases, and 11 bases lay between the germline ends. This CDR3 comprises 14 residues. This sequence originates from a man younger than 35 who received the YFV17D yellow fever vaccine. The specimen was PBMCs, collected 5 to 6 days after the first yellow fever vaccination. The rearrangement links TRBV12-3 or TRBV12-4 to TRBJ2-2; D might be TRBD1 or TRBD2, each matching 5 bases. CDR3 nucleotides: TGTGCCAGCAGTCGGGGCCGGGGCACCGGGGAGCTGTTTTTT. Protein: CASSRGRGTGELFF.